The 24 T cell receptor beta chains in this list originate from one sample, sequenced in a study of blood T cells in healthy people across ages. PCR was performed a second time for about 7 to 11 cycles using a sample-barcoded 5' primer and a J-beta primer mix. MiXCR was run by TCRdb on the 5' RACE reads, yielding one entry per CDR3 protein. The table includes about 940,000 distinct CDR3 sequences, roughly 48% detected once. Sequencing was performed on blood. The receptors here all came from a man aged 25-45 years in good health.

The J gene is TRBJ2-7, the V gene TRBV7-9, with D hard to call. The CDR3 contains 13 residues. Trimming cost V 5 bases and J 2 bases, with 10 bases left between them. CDR1 SEHNR and CDR2 FQNEAQ come from the germline V gene (reference sequence). The CDR3 loop is CASSVDAAYEQYF. The CDR3 DNA follows: TGTGCCAGCAGCGTAGACGCAGCCTACGAGCAGTACTTC.

This clonotype appeared a few times. The chain uses TRBV9 and TRBJ1-5, with D perhaps matching TRBD1 (5 bases). V was clipped by 5 bases and J by 7 bases, with 13 bases between them. Germline CDR1 and CDR2: SGDLS and YYNGEE. CDR3 length: 13 residues. The CDR3 sequence is CASSAWGDQPQHF. The CDR3 DNA follows: TGTGCCAGCAGTGCATGGGGGGACCAGCCCCAGCATTTT.

The J gene is TRBJ2-7, the V gene TRBV9; 7 positions agree with TRBD1. J was trimmed by 2 bases and V by 0 bases; bases with no gene match: 5. Per germline, CDR1 SGDLS and CDR2 YYNGEE. This CDR3 comprises 15 residues. DNA of the CDR3: TGTGCCAGCAGCGTAGGGGACAGCACACCCTACGAGCAGTACTTC. The encoded protein is CASSVGDSTPYEQYF.

This clonotype was picked up a small number of times. DNA of the CDR3: TGTGCCAGCAGCCAAGATGGCTTGAACACTGAAGCTTTCTTT. The encoded protein is CASSQDGLNTEAFF. The chain employs TRBV3-1 and TRBJ1-1; D not certain. Looked up from germline, CDR1 is LGHDT and CDR2 is YNNKEL (reference sequence). The V end was cut by 0 bases, the J end by 0 bases, with 5 bases between. CDR3 size: 14 residues. The full variable domain, completed using reference TRBV3-1 and TRBJ1-1, is DTAVSQTPKYLVTQMGNDKSIKCEQNLGHDTMYWYKQDSKKFLKIMFSYNNKELIINETVPNRFSPKSPDKAHLNLHINSLELGDSAVYFCASSQDGLNTEAFFGQGTRLTVV.

The V and J genes are TRBV7-9 and TRBJ1-1; D not certain. The CDR3 extends over 15 amino acids. Germline values: CDR1 SEHNR, CDR2 FQNEAQ (reference sequence). Trimming shortened V by 5 bases and J by 4 bases, and 17 bases separated the two germline ends. The CDR3 loop reads CASSVSGLGGTEAFF. The CDR3 DNA reads TGTGCCAGCAGCGTCTCAGGCCTGGGTGGCACTGAAGCTTTCTTT. Using reference TRBV7-9 and TRBJ1-1 for the parts outside the CDR3, the full variable domain is DTGVSQNPRHKITKRGQNVTFRCDPISEHNRLYWYRQTLGQGPEFLTYFQNEAQLEKSRLLSDRFSAERPKGSFSTLEIQRTEQGDSAMYLCASSVSGLGGTEAFFGQGTRLTVV.

The V and J genes are TRBV6-5 and TRBJ1-6; TRBD1 is a possible D gene (6 bases). The CDR3 contains 15 residues. V shed 7 bases and J shed 6 bases, with 16 bases lying between them. Germline V gives CDR1 MNHEY, CDR2 SVGAGI. The CDR3 sequence is CASTTGAGLNSPLHF. The CDR3 DNA sequence: TGTGCCAGCACCACGGGGGCAGGCCTTAATTCACCCCTCCACTTT.

The chain employs TRBV20-1 and TRBJ1-2; TRBD1 is a possible D gene (5 bases). This CDR3 has 13 amino acids. V dropped 5 bases and J dropped 1 base, with 11 bases sitting between them. CDR1 DFQATT and CDR2 SNEGSKA come from the germline V gene (reference sequence). Here the CDR3 reads CSALGQVNYGYTF. The CDR3 nucleotides read TGCAGTGCTTTGGGGCAGGTTAACTATGGCTACACCTTC.

V gene TRBV28 combines with J gene TRBJ2-3, with 14 nucleotides matching TRBD2. Germline assignment: CDR1 MDHEN and CDR2 SYDVKM. CDR3 size: 17 residues. After removal of 2 bases from V and 7 bases from J, the junction contained 8 bases not matched to a gene. DNA of the CDR3: TGTGCCAGCAGTTTACTCGAGACTAGCGGGGGGGCAAATACGCAGTATTTT. It translates to CASSLLETSGGANTQYF.

This clonotype was seen more than once but under ten times. The chain carries TRBV20-1 and TRBJ1-4; tentative D call: TRBD1 (6 bases). The V gene's germline CDR1 is DFQATT and CDR2 SNEGSKA (reference sequence). CDR3 size: 14 residues. Trimming took 5 bases from V and 7 from J, leaving 17 bases between them. This chain's CDR3 is CSARKAGVFEKLFF. The CDR3 nucleotides read TGCAGTGCTCGGAAAGCAGGGGTTTTTGAAAAACTGTTTTTT.

The sample holds one count of this clonotype. The chain has TRBV20-1 and TRBJ2-7; perhaps TRBD1 as D (6 bases). This CDR3 comprises 14 residues. The germline CDR1 and CDR2 sequences are DFQATT and SNEGSKA (reference sequence). V gave up 6 bases and J gave up 7 bases, with 22 bases separating them. In DNA form, the CDR3 reads TGCAGTGCAAGTTACAGGGAGACGGGGCGGGAGCAGTACTTC. Residues: CSASYRETGREQYF.

This clonotype turned up a few times. The chain couples TRBV6-2 or TRBV6-3 to TRBJ2-7; D ambiguous. The V end was cut by 6 bases, the J end by 5 bases, with 11 bases between. Germline lookup yields CDR1 MNHEY and CDR2 SVGEGT. The length of the CDR3 is 12 residues. CDR3 protein: CASRMSGDEQYF. The CDR3 nucleotides are TGTGCCAGCAGGATGTCTGGGGACGAGCAGTACTTC.

V usage is TRBV5-1 and J usage is TRBJ2-7; 11 bases fit TRBD2. V dropped 0 bases and J dropped 7; count of bases not matched to a gene: 6. Germline CDR1 reads SGHRS; CDR2 reads YFSETQ. The CDR3 sequence is 15 residues long. CDR3 in DNA: TGCGCCAGCAGCTTGGTGACTAGCGGGGTGGGAGAGCAGTACTTC. Its protein is CASSLVTSGVGEQYF. Variable domain in full (rest from reference TRBV5-1 and TRBJ2-7): KAGVTQTPRYLIKTRGQQVTLSCSPISGHRSVSWYQQTPGQGLQFLFEYFSETQRNKGNFPGRFSGRQFSNSRSEMNVSTLELGDSALYLCASSLVTSGVGEQYFGPGTRLTVT.

This clonotype occurred a few times. The CDR3 protein is CASSDRVGYTF. The CDR3 DNA reads TGTGCCAGCAGCGACAGGGTTGGCTACACCTTC. The rearrangement links TRBV3-1 to TRBJ1-2; 7 nucleotides line up with TRBD1. CDR1 and CDR2 (germline): LGHDT, YNNKEL (reference sequence). The CDR3 runs to 11 residues. With 5 bases clipped from V and 7 bases from J, the junction kept 1 base outside the gene matches. Full variable domain (outside the CDR3, taken from reference TRBV3-1 and TRBJ1-2): DTAVSQTPKYLVTQMGNDKSIKCEQNLGHDTMYWYKQDSKKFLKIMFSYNNKELIINETVPNRFSPKSPDKAHLNLHINSLELGDSAVYFCASSDRVGYTFGSGTRLTVV.

The table lists this clonotype with a few counts. The genes are TRBV12-3 or TRBV12-4 and TRBJ2-1; TRBD2 aligns across 10 bases. V shed 1 base, J shed 5 bases, and the junction held 2 bases outside the gene matches. The length of the CDR3 is 15 residues. In DNA form, the CDR3 reads TGTGCCAGCAGTTTAGTAGCGGGGGGCGACAATGAGCAGTTCTTC. It is translated as CASSLVAGGDNEQFF.

The chain employs TRBV7-9 and TRBJ2-3; D remains ambiguous. This CDR3 spans 13 amino acids. Germline loops: CDR1 SEHNR, CDR2 FQNEAQ (reference sequence). Trimming took off 11 bases at V and 0 bases at J, with 12 bases between the two ends. The CDR3 DNA reads TGTGCCGGCAAAACCGGTAGCACAGATACGCAGTATTTT. Protein product: CAGKTGSTDTQYF.

The V gene is TRBV6-6, the J gene TRBJ1-1, with a possible D match to TRBD1 (5 bases). Germline V gene data show CDR1 as MNHNY and CDR2 as SVGAGI (reference sequence). V was trimmed by 8 bases and J by 1 base, leaving 17 bases between them. The CDR3 extends over 15 amino acids. CDR3 in amino acids: CASFTGRTKNTEAFF. The CDR3 nucleotides are TGTGCCAGCTTCACCGGCCGGACAAAGAACACTGAAGCTTTCTTT.

This chain connects TRBV4-2 to TRBJ1-1; possible D gene TRBD1, 5 bases. Trimming removed 7 bases from V and 0 bases from J, with 21 bases in between. Germline CDR1 LGHNA, CDR2 YNFKEQ. This CDR3 region has 17 residues. The CDR3 DNA reads TGTGCCAGCACCCTTGGGTCCCAGGGCTTCATGAACACTGAAGCTTTCTTT. Translation gives CASTLGSQGFMNTEAFF.

The rearrangement joins TRBV5-1 to TRBJ2-7, with unresolved D. The CDR3 is made up of 15 amino acids. V was shortened by 0 bases and J by 0 bases, with 10 bases between the two germline ends. CDR1 SGHRS and CDR2 YFSETQ come from the germline V gene. The CDR3 DNA is TGCGCCAGCAGCTTGGCGGCGGATAGCTCCTACGAGCAGTACTTC. It encodes CASSLAADSSYEQYF.

This clonotype was picked up a small number of times. The chain couples TRBV11-2 to TRBJ2-7; D unclear. CDR3 size: 13 residues. Germline V CDR1 and CDR2: SGHAT, FQNNGV. Between the trimmed V and J ends, which lost 6 bases and 3 bases, there was a span of 12 bases. CDR3 sequence (DNA): TGTGCCAGCAGAAAGGTGGGGAACTACGAGCAGTACTTC. Its translation: CASRKVGNYEQYF.

As concerns this clonotype: The junction departs from germline at one end; a sequencing error may be responsible. The V gene is TRBV29-1, the J gene TRBJ2-7; 8 bases are a match to TRBD1. The CDR3 has 13 amino acids. The germline CDR1 and CDR2 sequences are SQVTM and ANQGSEA. CDR3: CSVYRTGSYKQYF. CDR3 DNA sequence: TGCAGCGTTTATAGGACAGGGAGCTACAAGCAGTACTTC.

This rearrangement joins TRBV15 to TRBJ1-4; 7 bases agree with TRBD1. The CDR3 loop spans 19 amino acids. Germline CDR1 reads LNHNV; CDR2 reads YYDKDF (reference sequence). Germline trimming cut 0 bases from V and 0 bases from J; bases unmatched to any gene: 10. The CDR3 DNA reads as TGTGCCACCAGCAGAGATGTTATCGGGACAGCCCCAACTAATGAAAAACTGTTTTTT. This codes for CATSRDVIGTAPTNEKLFF.

The chain combines TRBV9 with TRBJ1-3; maybe TRBD1 (5 bases). This CDR3 has 15 residues. The germline V gene encodes CDR1 SGDLS and CDR2 YYNGEE. V was cut by 4 bases and J by 0 bases, with 11 bases left in between. The CDR3 nucleotides are TGTGCCAGCAGCCAGACAGTGCTCTCTGGAAACACCATATATTTT. Amino acids: CASSQTVLSGNTIYF.

This clonotype has only a few counts. The genes are TRBV29-1 and TRBJ1-1; 7 positions agree with TRBD1. The CDR3 is 13 amino acids. The germline CDR1 and CDR2 sequences are SQVTM and ANQGSEA. After removal of 3 bases from V and 5 bases from J, the junction contained 6 bases not matched to a gene. The CDR3 reads CSVEEGAGTEAFF. CDR3 DNA sequence: TGCAGCGTTGAGGAGGGGGCAGGAACTGAAGCTTTCTTT.

V is TRBV3-1 and J is TRBJ2-7, with D hard to call. Germline V gives CDR1 LGHDT, CDR2 YNNKEL (reference sequence). V was cut by 2 bases and J by 2 bases, with 7 bases left in between. The CDR3 runs 13 residues. The CDR3 loop is CASSQHTAYEQYF. DNA of the CDR3: TGTGCCAGCAGCCAACACACTGCCTACGAGCAGTACTTC.